This entry describes one TCR beta chain. Per the original data handling: Reference gene primer amplification gave nucleated cell count estimates. Assay: immunoSEQ multiplex PCR; the TCRdb copy retains only in-frame clones and omits some. The DNA gave D and trimming, while V, J and clone size come from that table. The top ten clones hold 4.3% of a sample with fewer than 110,000 clones, around four fifths of them seen once. This specimen belongs to a study of blood T cell repertoires in COVID-19. Study context: Specimens from acute and convalescent COVID-19 originated in the United States, Italy and Spain. The cDNA or gDNA used as material had been derived from T cells, B-cell-depleted T cells, or PBMCs.

The CDR3 sequence is 14 residues long. In germline, CDR1 is SEHNR, CDR2 FQNEAQ (reference sequence). Trimming took 0 bases from V and 14 from J, leaving 14 bases between them. The chain links TRBV7-9 to TRBJ1-6; D uncertain. The sequenced sample was peripheral blood. The clonotype comes from a man between 70 and 80 years old with acute or convalescent COVID-19. The CDR3: CASSLAGSTPSLHF. The CDR3 bases are TGTGCCAGCAGCTTAGCGGGCTCAACCCCGTCCCTCCACTTT.